The rows below give T cell receptor beta chains drawn from one sample of a study of tumor and adjacent non-tumor tissue in lung cancer. Via MiXCR, TCRdb re-called the multiplex PCR reads, giving one row per CDR3 protein. The table lists about 200,000 distinct CDR3 sequences, 71% of them singletons. Input material: lung tumor tissue. The receptors here all came from a man aged 55 to 70 with non-small cell lung cancer. CDR3s include the opening cysteine and the closing phenylalanine or tryptophan.

v_call	j_call	cdr3_aa
TRBV6-2/TRBV6-3	TRBJ2-4	CATQHPFGKNIQYF
TRBV6-2/TRBV6-3	TRBJ1-5	CASSWIGNQPQHF
TRBV11-3	TRBJ1-1	CASRLDGLVGQTNTEAFF
TRBV28	TRBJ2-3	CANSPGQPTDTQYF
TRBV12-3/TRBV12-4	TRBJ2-5	CASTLGQGGFQETQYF
TRBV5-6	TRBJ2-3	CASNSPQDRASDTQYF
TRBV4-1	TRBJ2-1	CASSQETSGGNNEQFF
TRBV29-1	TRBJ1-1	CIVARGLRSTEAFF
TRBV20-1	TRBJ2-3	CNATGTGGTDTQYF
TRBV20-1	TRBJ2-7	CSASLLPNHEQYF
TRBV6-2/TRBV6-3	TRBJ2-7	CASRKGRTSYEQYF
TRBV20-1	TRBJ1-6	CSARSYRNSYNSPLHF
TRBV4-3	TRBJ2-2	CASSQVWGAGELFF
TRBV28	TRBJ2-7	CASSRIGTDYEQYF
TRBV20-1	TRBJ1-1	CSATLGGVGTEAFF
TRBV11-3	TRBJ1-2	CASSLDPLGQGNIF
TRBV11-2	TRBJ2-1	CASNTSFYNEQFF
TRBV7-8	TRBJ2-7	CASSLVLAGVYEQDF
TRBV11-2	TRBJ2-2	CASSPSGLTGELFF
TRBV11-3	TRBJ2-2	CASSPAGGGTYTGELFF
TRBV11-3	TRBJ2-1	CTSSLPVSSYNEQFF
TRBV29-1	TRBJ2-2	CSVENATGELFF
TRBV28	TRBJ1-6	CASRRTGGLPPLHF
TRBV13	TRBJ2-5	CASSLLWAETQYF
TRBV20-1	TRBJ2-3	CSASPSGYTDTQYF
TRBV6-2/TRBV6-3	TRBJ2-5	CASIQAGGFETQYF
TRBV10-1	TRBJ1-1	CASSAHPTPLNTEAFF
TRBV29-1	TRBJ2-1	CNGQTGSLGNEQFF
TRBV20-1	TRBJ2-7	CSARRGTTYEQYF
TRBV30	TRBJ2-4	CAWSGLAGKNIQYF
TRBV20-1	TRBJ2-5	CSVIQSGGLSQETQYF
TRBV4-2	TRBJ1-1	CASSQVLINTEAFF
TRBV10-2	TRBJ2-5	CASQDGAQETQYF
TRBV11-2	TRBJ2-1	CASSPSSGRSLIF
TRBV29-1	TRBJ1-2	CSVEDGRVYTF
TRBV12-3/TRBV12-4	TRBJ1-6	CASSDRSHNSPLHF
TRBV20-1	TRBJ1-2	CSARELSDANYGYTF
TRBV4-1	TRBJ1-2	CASRPKQAGYGYTF
TRBV5-4	TRBJ1-5	CASNYSPLGNQPQHF
TRBV6-5	TRBJ2-4	CASRTGGKGNIQYF
TRBV11-2	TRBJ2-1	CTGRQAEGTGLTEQFF
TRBV20-1	TRBJ2-3	CSATPGSVGLDTQYF
TRBV11-2	TRBJ1-1	CASSLEISGPTEAFF
TRBV11-2	TRBJ2-3	CASSLLLKGARTYTHYF
TRBV11-2	TRBJ2-1	CASNHHTGHEQFF